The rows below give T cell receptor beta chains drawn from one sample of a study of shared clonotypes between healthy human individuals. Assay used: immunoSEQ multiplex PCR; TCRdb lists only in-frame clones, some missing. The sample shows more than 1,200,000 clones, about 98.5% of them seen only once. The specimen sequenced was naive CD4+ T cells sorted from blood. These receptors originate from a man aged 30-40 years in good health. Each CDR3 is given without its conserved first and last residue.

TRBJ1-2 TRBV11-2 ASSTNPVQGALYGYT
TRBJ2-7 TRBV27 ASSEQGLPYEQY
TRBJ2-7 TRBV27 ASSPSRDYEQY
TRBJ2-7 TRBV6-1 ASSVFTHEQY
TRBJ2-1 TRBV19 ASSMRHGNEQF
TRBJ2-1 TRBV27 ASGLPGLGDNEQF
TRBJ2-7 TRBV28 VSQGGIYEQY
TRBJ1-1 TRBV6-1 ASRTGGNTEAF
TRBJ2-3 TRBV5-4 ASSSPSGRAADTQY
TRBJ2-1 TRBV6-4 ASSDSGLAGFLNEQF
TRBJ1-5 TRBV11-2 ASSLEAAGH
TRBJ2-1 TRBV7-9 ASSRVAGGLNEQF
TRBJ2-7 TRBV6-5 ASSYDASYEQY
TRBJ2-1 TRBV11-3 ASSLSGLGNNEQF
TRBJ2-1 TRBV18 ASSPRLNRVWSEQF
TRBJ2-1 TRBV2 ASSEGVEQF
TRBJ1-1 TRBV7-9 ASSILGGPDTEAF
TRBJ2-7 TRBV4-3 ASSQEGDRGFYEQY
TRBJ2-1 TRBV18 ASSPPTGYNEQF
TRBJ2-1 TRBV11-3 ASSPYPAVEQF
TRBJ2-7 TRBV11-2 ASSLVQGNSYEQY
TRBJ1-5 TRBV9 ASSVVRPTYSNQPQH
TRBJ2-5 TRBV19 ASSSGPHGETQY
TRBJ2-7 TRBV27 ASRSGGLPSYEQY
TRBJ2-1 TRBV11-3 ASSLGGSTYNEQF